In this sample, the clone carrying this T cell receptor (beta chain) turned up many times. As yet, its antigen is unknown. This entry belongs to a study of prognosis after radiotherapy for stage I lung cancer. Turning to the study itself: Newly diagnosed primary stage I lung tumors occurred in roughly 15 patients, and oligometastatic NSCLC after surgical resection of the primary tumor occurred in about 5. Patients numbered approximately 12 men and over five women, aged about 53 to 85 with a median of 74.5 years. Regarding the study as a whole: Shannon entropy (measured after stereotactic body radiation therapy) was lower in patients who went on to develop distant metastases.

Multiplex PCR, run in two rounds, amplified TCR beta CDR3 from genomic DNA. The first PCR round targeted every TRBV and TRBJ gene with specific primers. TCRdb reanalysed the multiplex PCR reads using MiXCR and keeps one entry per CDR3 protein. The sample records 25,000 to 35,000 distinct CDR3 sequences, about 30% being singletons. Unmatched junction bases numbered 9, after V lost 5 bases and J lost 2 bases. CDR3 length: 17 residues. Germline CDR1 is SEHNR and CDR2 is FQNEAQ (reference sequence). V is TRBV7-9 and J is TRBJ1-2; 12 bases are shared with TRBD1. This sequence was found in a donor over 45 with non-small cell lung cancer. Sample: PBMCs, taken before or after stereotactic body radiation therapy (not recorded which). The CDR3 DNA reads as TGTGCCAGCAGCCTGAGGGGGACAGGGGGCGGAAACTATGGCTACACCTTC. Residues: CASSLRGTGGGNYGYTF. The variable domain in full, with the rest retrieved from reference TRBV7-9 and TRBJ1-2, is DTGVSQNPRHKITKRGQNVTFRCDPISEHNRLYWYRQTLGQGPEFLTYFQNEAQLEKSRLLSDRFSAERPKGSFSTLEIQRTEQGDSAMYLCASSLRGTGGGNYGYTFGSGTRLTVV.